Only a few counts were recorded for the clone carrying this TCR beta chain. Its antigen is not known. TCRdb ran MiXCR on the 5' RACE reads and lists one entry per CDR3 protein. The table records about 150,000 distinct CDR3 sequences, approximately 6.2% of them present only once. The germline V gene has CDR1 SGHVS and CDR2 FQNEAQ. The CDR3 sequence is 13 residues long. The V and J ends lost 5 bases and 6 bases respectively, with 14 bases between them. These data are taken from a study of T cells after yellow fever vaccination. The study, taken as a whole, reports: Most clones from primary vaccination were detected again post-booster (roughly 96% CD4, 88% CD8). Within FACS-sorted repertoires, abundant clonotypes contaminating from the bulk population could be present. Some clonotypes were seen in both the CD4 and the CD8 compartments. These made up a small share and likely arose from convergent recombination.

The clonotype originates from a man aged 18 to 29 who received the YFV17D yellow fever vaccine. The rearrangement links TRBV7-8 to TRBJ2-7; possibly TRBD2 for D (6 bases). The sample was CD4+ T cells sorted from PBMCs, taken on the day of the first yellow fever vaccination. CDR3 nucleotide sequence: TGTGCCAGCAGCCCCCTCAGGGAGGTCGAGCAGTACGTC. Its protein is CASSPLREVEQYV.